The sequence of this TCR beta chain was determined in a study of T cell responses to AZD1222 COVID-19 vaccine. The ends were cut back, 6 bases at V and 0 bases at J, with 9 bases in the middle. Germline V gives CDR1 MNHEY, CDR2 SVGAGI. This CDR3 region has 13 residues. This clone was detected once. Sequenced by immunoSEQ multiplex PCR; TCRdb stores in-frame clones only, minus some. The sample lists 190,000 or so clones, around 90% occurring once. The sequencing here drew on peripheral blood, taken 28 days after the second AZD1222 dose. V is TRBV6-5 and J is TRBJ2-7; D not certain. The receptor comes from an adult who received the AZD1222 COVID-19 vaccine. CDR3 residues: CASRIDNSYEQYF. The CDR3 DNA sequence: TGTGCCAGCAGAATCGACAACTCCTACGAGCAGTACTTC.